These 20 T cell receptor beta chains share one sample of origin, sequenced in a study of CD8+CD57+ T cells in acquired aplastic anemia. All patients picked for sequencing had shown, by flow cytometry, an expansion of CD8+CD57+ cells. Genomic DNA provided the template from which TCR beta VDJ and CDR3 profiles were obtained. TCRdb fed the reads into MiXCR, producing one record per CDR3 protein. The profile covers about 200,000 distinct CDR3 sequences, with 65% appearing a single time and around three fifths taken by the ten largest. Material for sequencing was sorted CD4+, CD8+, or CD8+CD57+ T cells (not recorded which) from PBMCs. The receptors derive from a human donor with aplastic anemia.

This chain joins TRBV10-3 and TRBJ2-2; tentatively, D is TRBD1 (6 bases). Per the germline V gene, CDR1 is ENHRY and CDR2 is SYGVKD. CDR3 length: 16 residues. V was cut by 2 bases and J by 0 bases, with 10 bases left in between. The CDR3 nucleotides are TGTGCCATCAGTGAGGGGGGCAATTCGAACACCGGGGAGCTGTTTTTT. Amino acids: CAISEGGNSNTGELFF.

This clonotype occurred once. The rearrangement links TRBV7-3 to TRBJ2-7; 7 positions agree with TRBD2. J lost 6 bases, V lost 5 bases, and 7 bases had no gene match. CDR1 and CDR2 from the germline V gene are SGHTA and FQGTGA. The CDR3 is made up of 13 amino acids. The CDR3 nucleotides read TGTGCCAGCAGCCCAAACATAGCGGGCGAGCAGTACTTC. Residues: CASSPNIAGEQYF.

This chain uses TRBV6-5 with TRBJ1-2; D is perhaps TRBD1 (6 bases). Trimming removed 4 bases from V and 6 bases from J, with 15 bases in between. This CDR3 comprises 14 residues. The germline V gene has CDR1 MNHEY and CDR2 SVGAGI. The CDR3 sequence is CASSCPGQGNGYTF. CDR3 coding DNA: TGTGCCAGCAGTTGCCCGGGACAAGGCAATGGCTACACCTTC.

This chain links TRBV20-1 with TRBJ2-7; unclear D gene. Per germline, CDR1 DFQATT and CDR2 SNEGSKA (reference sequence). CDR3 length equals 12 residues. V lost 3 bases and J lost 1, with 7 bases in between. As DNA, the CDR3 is TGCAGTGCTAGTGTGCTTTCCTACGAGCAGTACTTC. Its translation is CSASVLSYEQYF.

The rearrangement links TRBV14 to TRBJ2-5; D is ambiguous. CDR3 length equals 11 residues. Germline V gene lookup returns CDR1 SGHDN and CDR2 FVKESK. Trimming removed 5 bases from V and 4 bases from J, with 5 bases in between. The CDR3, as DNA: TGTGCCAGCAGCTTAATAGAGACCCAGTACTTC. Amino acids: CASSLIETQYF.

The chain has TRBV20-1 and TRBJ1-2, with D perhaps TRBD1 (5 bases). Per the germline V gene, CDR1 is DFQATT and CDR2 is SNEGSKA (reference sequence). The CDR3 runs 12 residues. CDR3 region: CAEGTSVYGYTF. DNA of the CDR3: TGCGCCGAGGGGACGTCGGTCTATGGCTACACCTTC.

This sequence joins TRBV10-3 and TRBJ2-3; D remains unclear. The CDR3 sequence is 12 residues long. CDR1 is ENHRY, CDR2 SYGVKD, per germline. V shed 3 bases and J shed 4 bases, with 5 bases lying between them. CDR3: CAISDISDTQYF. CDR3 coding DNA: TGTGCCATCAGTGATATCTCAGATACGCAGTATTTT.

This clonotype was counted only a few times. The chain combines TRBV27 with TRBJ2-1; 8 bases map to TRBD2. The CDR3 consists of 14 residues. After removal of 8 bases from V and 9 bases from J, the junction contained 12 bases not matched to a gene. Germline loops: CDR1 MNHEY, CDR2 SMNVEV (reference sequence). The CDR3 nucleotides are TGTGCCAGCGGAATAACGGGGGGGCATAGTGAGCAGTTCTTC. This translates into CASGITGGHSEQFF.

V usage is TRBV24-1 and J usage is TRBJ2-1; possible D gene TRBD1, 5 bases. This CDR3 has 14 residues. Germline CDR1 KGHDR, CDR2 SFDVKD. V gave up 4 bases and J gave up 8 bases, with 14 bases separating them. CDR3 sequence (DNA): TGTGCCACCAGTGAAGCAGGGATCCGGGATGAGCAGTTCTTC. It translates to CATSEAGIRDEQFF.

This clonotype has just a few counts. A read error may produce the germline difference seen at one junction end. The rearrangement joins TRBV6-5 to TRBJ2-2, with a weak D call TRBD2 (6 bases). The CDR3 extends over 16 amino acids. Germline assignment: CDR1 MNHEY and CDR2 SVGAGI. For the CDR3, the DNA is TGTGCCAGCAGTTACGCCCTCGGGGGAAGAACCGTGGAGCTGTTTTTT. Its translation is CASSYALGGRTVELFF.

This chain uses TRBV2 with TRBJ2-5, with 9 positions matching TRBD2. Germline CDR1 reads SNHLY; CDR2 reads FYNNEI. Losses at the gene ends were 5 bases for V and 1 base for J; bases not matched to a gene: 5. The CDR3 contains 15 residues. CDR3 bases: TGTGCCAGCAGTCGCGGGGGGGCCGCCCAAGAGACCCAGTACTTC. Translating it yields CASSRGGAAQETQYF.

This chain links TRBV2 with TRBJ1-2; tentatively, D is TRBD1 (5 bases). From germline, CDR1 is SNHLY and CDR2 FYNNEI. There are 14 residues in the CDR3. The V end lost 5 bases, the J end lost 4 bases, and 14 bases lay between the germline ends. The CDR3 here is CASSRVRVGYGYTF. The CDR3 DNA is TGTGCCAGCAGTAGGGTCAGGGTCGGCTATGGCTACACCTTC.

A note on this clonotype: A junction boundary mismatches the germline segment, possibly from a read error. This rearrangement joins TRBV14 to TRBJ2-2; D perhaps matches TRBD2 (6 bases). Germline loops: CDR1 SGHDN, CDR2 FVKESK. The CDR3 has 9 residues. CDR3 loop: CAIPGGLFF. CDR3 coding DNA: TGTGCCATACCCGGGGGGCTGTTTTTT.

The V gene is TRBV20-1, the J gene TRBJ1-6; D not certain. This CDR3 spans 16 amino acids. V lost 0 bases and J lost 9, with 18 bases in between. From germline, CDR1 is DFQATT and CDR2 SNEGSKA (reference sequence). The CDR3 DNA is TGCAGTGCTAGAGATCGGGAGGACGGTCATAGTTCACCCCTCCACTTT. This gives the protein CSARDREDGHSSPLHF.

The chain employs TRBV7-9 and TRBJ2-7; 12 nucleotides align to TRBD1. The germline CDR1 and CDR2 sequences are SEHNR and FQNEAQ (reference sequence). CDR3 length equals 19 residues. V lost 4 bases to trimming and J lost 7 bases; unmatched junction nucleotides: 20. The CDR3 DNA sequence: TGTGCCAGCAGCTACCCGGCCACCGGGACAGGGGGCCGTCCCGGGGAGCAGTACTTC. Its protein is CASSYPATGTGGRPGEQYF.

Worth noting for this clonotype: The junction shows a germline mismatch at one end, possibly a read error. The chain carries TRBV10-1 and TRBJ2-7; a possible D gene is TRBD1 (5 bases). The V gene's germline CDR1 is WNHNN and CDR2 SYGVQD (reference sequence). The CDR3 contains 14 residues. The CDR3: CAISESSGRGEQYF. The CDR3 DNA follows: TGTGCCATCAGTGAGTCGTCAGGGCGAGGCGAGCAGTACTTC.

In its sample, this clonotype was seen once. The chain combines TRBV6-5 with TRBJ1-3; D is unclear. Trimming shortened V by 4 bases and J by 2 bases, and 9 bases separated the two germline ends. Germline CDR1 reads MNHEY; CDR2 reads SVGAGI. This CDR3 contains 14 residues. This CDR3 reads CASSSTGAGNTIYF. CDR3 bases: TGTGCCAGCAGTTCTACTGGGGCTGGAAACACCATATATTTT.

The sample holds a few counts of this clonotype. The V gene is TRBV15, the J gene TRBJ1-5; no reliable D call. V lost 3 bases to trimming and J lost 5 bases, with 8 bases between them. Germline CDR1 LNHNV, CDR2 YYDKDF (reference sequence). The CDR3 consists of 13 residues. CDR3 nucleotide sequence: TGTGCCACCAGCAGGGGGTTGGATCAGCCCCAGCATTTT. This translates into CATSRGLDQPQHF.

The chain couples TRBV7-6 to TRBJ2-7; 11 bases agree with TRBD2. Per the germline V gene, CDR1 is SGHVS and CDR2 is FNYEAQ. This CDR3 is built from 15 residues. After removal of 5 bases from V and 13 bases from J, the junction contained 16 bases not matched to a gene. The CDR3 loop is CASSLLGGGLADRYF. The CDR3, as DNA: TGTGCCAGCAGCCTCCTTGGGGGGGGACTAGCGGATAGATACTTC. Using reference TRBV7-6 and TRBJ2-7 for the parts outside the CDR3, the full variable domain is GAGVSQSPRYKVTKRGQDVALRCDPISGHVSLYWYRQALGQGPEFLTYFNYEAQQDKSGLPNDRFSAERPEGSISTLTIQRTEQRDSAMYRCASSLLGGGLADRYFGPGTRLTVT.

The CDR3 here is CASSLDVAGAYEQYF. DNA of the CDR3: TGTGCCAGCAGCTTAGATGTAGCGGGGGCCTACGAGCAGTACTTC. The V call is TRBV7-2, the J call TRBJ2-7; TRBD2 matches 9 bases. Trimming removed 1 base from V and 2 bases from J; junction bases left unmatched: 3. Germline assignment: CDR1 SGHTA and CDR2 FQGNSA. The CDR3 extends over 15 amino acids.